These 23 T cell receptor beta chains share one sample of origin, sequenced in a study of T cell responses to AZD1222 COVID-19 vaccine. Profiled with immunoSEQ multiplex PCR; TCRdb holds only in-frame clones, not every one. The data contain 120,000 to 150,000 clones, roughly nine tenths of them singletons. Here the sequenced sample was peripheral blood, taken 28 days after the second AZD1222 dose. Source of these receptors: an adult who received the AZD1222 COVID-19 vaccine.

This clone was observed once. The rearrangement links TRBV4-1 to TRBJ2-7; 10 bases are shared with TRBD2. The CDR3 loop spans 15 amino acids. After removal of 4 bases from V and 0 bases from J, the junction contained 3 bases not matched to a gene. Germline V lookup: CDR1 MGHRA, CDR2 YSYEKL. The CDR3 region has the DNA TGCGCCAGCAGCCCAGGACTAGCGGCCTCCTACGAGCAGTACTTC. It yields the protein CASSPGLAASYEQYF.

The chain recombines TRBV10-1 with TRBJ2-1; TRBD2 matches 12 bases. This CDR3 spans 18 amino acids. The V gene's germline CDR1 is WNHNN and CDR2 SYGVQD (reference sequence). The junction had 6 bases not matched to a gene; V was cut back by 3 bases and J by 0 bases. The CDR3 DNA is TGCGCCAGCAGTGAACTAGCGGGAGGATCCTTCTCCTACAATGAGCAGTTCTTC. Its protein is CASSELAGGSFSYNEQFF.

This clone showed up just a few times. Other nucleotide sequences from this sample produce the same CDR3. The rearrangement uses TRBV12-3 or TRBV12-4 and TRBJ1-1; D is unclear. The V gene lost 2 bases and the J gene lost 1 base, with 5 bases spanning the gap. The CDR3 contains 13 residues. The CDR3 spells CASSLQENTEAFF. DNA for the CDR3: TGTGCCAGCAGTTTACAGGAGAACACTGAAGCTTTCTTT.

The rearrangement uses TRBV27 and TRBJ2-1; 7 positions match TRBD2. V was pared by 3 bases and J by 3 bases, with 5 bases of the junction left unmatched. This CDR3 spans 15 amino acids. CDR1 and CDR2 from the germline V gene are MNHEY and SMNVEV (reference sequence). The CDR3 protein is CASSFEGTNYNEQFF. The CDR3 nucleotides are TGTGCCAGCAGTTTTGAAGGGACTAACTACAATGAGCAGTTCTTC.

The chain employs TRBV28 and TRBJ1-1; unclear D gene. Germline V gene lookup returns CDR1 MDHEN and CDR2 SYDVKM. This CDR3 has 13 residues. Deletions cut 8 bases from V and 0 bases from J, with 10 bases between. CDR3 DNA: TGTGCCAGCGCAGGACGAGTGAACACTGAAGCTTTCTTT. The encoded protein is CASAGRVNTEAFF.

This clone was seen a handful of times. The DNA of the CDR3 is TGTGCCAGCAGTTCCGGGACCCTTAACGGGGAGCTGTTTTTT. Protein sequence: CASSSGTLNGELFF. V gene TRBV28 combines with J gene TRBJ2-2; the D call may be TRBD1 or TRBD2 (5 bases each). CDR1 is MDHEN, CDR2 SYDVKM, per germline. The CDR3 is made up of 14 amino acids. V shed 4 bases and J shed 7 bases, with 13 bases lying between them.

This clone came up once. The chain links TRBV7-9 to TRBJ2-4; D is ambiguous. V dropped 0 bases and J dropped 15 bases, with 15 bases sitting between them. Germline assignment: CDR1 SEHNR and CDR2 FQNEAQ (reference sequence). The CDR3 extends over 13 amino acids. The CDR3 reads CASSLATGDRAYF. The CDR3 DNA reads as TGTGCCAGCAGCTTAGCGACGGGCGATCGGGCGTACTTC.

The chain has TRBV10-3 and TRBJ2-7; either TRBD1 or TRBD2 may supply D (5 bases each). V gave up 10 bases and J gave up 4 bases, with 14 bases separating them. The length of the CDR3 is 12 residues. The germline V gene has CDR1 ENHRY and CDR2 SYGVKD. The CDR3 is CATAGTEYEQYV. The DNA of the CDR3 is TGTGCCACCGCCGGGACCGAGTACGAGCAGTACGTC.

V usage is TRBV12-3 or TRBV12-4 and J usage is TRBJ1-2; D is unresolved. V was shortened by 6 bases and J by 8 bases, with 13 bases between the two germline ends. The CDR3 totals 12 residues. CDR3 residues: CASRKSPLGYTF. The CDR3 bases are TGTGCCAGCAGAAAGAGTCCTCTAGGCTACACCTTC.

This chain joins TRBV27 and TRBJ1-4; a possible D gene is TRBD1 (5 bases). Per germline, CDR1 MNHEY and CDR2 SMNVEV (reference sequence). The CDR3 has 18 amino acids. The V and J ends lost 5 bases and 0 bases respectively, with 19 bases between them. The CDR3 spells CASSPSPGQMPTNEKLFF. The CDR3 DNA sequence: TGTGCCAGCAGTCCTAGCCCAGGGCAAATGCCAACTAATGAAAAACTGTTTTTT.

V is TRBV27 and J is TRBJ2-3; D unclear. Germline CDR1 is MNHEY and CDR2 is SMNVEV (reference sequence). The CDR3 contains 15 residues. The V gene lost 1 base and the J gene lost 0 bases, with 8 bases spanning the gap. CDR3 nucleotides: TGTGCCAGCAGTTTATGGAGCAGGAGCACAGATACGCAGTATTTT. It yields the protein CASSLWSRSTDTQYF.

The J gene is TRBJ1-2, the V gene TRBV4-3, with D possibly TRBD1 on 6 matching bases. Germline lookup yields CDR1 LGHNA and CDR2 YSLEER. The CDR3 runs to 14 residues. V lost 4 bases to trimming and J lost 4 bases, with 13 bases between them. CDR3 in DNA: TGCGCCAGCAGCCCGAGCACAGGGACCTATGGCTACACCTTC. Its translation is CASSPSTGTYGYTF.

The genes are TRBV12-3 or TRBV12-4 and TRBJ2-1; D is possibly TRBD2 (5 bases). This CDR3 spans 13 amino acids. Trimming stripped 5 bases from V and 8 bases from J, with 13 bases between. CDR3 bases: TGTGCCAGCAGTCCCGGGGAGAAGGATGAGCAGTTCTTC. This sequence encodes CASSPGEKDEQFF.

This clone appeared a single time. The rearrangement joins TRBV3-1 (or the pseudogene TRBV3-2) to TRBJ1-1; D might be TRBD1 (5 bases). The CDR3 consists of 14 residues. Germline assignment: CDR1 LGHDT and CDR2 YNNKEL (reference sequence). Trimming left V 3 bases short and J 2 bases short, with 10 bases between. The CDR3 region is CASSHGTGNTEAFF. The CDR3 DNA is TGTGCCAGCAGCCACGGGACCGGTAACACTGAAGCTTTCTTT.

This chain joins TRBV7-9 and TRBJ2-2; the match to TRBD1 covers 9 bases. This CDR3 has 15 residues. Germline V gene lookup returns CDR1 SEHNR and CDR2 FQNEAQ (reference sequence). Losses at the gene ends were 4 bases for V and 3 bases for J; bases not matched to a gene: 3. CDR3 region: CASSSTGGDTGELFF. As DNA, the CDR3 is TGTGCCAGCAGCTCGACAGGGGGGGACACCGGGGAGCTGTTTTTT.

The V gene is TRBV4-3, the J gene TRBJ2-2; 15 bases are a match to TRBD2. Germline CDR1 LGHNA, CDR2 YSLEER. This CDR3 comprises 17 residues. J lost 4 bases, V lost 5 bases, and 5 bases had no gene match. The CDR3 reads CASSETGLAGGTGELFF. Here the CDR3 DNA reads TGCGCCAGCAGCGAAACGGGACTAGCGGGGGGCACCGGGGAGCTGTTTTTT.

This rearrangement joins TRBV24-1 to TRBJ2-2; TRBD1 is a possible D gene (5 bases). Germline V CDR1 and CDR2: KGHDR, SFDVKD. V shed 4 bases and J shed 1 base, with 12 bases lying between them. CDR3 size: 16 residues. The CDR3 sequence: CATSDPGGQNTGELFF. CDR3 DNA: TGTGCCACCAGTGACCCAGGCGGACAGAACACCGGGGAGCTGTTTTTT.

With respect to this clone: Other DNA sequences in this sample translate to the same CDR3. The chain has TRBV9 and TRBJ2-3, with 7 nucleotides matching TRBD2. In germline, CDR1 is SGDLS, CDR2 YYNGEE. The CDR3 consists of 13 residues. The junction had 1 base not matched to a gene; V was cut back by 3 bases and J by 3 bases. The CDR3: CASSAGGTDTQYF. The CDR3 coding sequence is TGTGCCAGCAGCGCGGGGGGAACAGATACGCAGTATTTT.

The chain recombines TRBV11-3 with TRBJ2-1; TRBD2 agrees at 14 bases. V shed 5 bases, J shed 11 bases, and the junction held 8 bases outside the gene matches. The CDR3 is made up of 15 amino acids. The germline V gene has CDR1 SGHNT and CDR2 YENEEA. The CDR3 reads CASSPPGLAGVQQFF. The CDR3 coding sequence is TGTGCCAGCAGCCCTCCGGGACTAGCGGGAGTACAGCAGTTCTTC.

The CDR3 loop is CAWSVGRAVLNTEAFF. The CDR3 DNA reads TGTGCCTGGAGTGTAGGGCGGGCAGTTTTGAACACTGAAGCTTTCTTT. J is TRBJ1-1 and V is TRBV30; D remains unclear. Deletions cut 0 bases from V and 0 bases from J, with 14 bases between. The CDR3 loop spans 16 amino acids. The germline CDR1 and CDR2 sequences are GTSNPN and SVGIG (reference sequence).

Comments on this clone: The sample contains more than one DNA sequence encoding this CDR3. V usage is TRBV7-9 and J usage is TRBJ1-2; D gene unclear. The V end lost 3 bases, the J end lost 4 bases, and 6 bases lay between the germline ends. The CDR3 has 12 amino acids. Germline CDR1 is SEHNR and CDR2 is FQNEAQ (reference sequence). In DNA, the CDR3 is TGTGCCAGCAGCTTGGATAGCTATGGCTACACCTTC. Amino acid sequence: CASSLDSYGYTF. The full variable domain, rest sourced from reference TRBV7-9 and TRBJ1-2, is DTGVSQNPRHKITKRGQNVTFRCDPISEHNRLYWYRQTLGQGPEFLTYFQNEAQLEKSRLLSDRFSAERPKGSFSTLEIQRTEQGDSAMYLCASSLDSYGYTFGSGTRLTVV.

CDR3 loop: CASSPRPGLTDGYTF. The DNA for the CDR3 is TGTGCCAGCTCACCACGCCCGGGATTAACGGACGGCTACACCTTC. The chain combines TRBV18 with TRBJ1-2; D gene ambiguous. The CDR3 has 15 amino acids. The germline gives CDR1 KGHSH, CDR2 LQKENI. Trimming pared 1 base from V and 8 bases from J, leaving 17 bases between.

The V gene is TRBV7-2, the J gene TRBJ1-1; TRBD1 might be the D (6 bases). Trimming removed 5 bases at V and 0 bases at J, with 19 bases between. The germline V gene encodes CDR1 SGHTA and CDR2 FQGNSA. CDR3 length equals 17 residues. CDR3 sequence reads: CASSVRVGGPLNTEAFF. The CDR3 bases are TGTGCCAGCAGCGTTAGGGTCGGGGGCCCCTTGAACACTGAAGCTTTCTTT.